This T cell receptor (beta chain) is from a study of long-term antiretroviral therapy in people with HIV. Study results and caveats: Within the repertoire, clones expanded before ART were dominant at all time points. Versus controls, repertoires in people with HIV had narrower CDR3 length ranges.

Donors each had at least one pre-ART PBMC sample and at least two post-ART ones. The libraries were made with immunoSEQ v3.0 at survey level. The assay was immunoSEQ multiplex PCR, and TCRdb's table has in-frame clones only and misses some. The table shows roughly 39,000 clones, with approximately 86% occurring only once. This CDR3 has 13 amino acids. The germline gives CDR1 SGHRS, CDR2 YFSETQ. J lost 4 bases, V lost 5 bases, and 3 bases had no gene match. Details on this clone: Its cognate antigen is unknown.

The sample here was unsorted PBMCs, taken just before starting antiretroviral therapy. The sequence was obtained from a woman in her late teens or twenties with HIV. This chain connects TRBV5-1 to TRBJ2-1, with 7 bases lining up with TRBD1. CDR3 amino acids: CASSRGPYNEQFF. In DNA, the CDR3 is TGCGCCAGCAGTAGGGGGCCGTACAATGAGCAGTTCTTC.